Sequencing of this T cell receptor beta chain was carried out in a study of cytomegalovirus exposure and HLA in healthy donors. Study findings and constraints: Some TCR beta chains (164 of them) were listed as cytomegalovirus-associated. There were some public TCRs occurring in many donors, but most TCR sequences were rare.

Profiled with immunoSEQ multiplex PCR; TCRdb holds only in-frame clones, not every one. The table has tens of thousands of clones, approximately 94% seen once. The donors were part of the validation cohort of more than 90 subjects. That cohort was separate from the first cohort, which comprised 670 or so subjects. With regard to this clone: As yet, its antigen is unknown.

The V segment lost 1 base and the J segment 5 bases; nucleotides outside the gene matches: 10. Looked up from germline, CDR1 is SGHAT and CDR2 is FQNNGV. This CDR3 spans 17 amino acids. What was sequenced was PBMCs. This clonotype was obtained from a woman aged 25 to 45 in good health and CMV-seronegative. The chain combines TRBV11-2 with TRBJ2-5; TRBD2 agrees at 10 bases. The CDR3 nucleotides read TGTGCCAGCAGCTTAGGAGGTAGCGGGGGGTCGGGGGAGACCCAGTACTTC. This encodes CASSLGGSGGSGETQYF. The variable domain in full, with the rest retrieved from reference TRBV11-2 and TRBJ2-5, is EAGVAQSPRYKIIEKRQSVAFWCNPISGHATLYWYQQILGQGPKLLIQFQNNGVVDDSQLPKDRFSAERLKGVDSTLKIQPAKLEDSAVYLCASSLGGSGGSGETQYFGPGTRLLVL.